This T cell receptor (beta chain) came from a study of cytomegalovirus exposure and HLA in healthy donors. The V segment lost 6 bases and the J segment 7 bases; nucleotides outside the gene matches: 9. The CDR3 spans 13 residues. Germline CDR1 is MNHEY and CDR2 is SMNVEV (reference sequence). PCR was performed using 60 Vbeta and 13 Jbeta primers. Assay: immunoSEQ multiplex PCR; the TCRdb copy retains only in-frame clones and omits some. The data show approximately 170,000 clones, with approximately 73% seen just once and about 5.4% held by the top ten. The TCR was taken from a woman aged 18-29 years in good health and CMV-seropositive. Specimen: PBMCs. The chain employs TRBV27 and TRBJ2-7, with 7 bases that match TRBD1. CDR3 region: CASSLYRGGEQYF. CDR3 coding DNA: TGTGCCAGCAGCCTGTACAGGGGTGGGGAGCAGTACTTC.